Below, one T cell receptor beta chain is given with its context. The data stem from a study of early T cells in non-severe SARS-CoV-2 infection. This CDR3 is built from 16 residues. Germline assignment: CDR1 SGHRS and CDR2 YFSETQ. The junction had 1 base not matched to a gene; V was cut back by 0 bases and J by 2 bases. Unique molecular identifiers were attached to individual cDNA molecules. One entry per CDR3 protein, called by TCRdb with MiXCR from the 5' RACE reads. The sample holds roughly 80,000 distinct CDR3 sequences, about 10% seen once. V and J are TRBV5-1 and TRBJ2-5; 13 positions match TRBD2. The receptor comes from an adult who was a healthcare worker with PCR-confirmed SARS-CoV-2 infection or an uninfected control (not recorded which). The source material was whole blood, sampled at baseline. DNA of the CDR3: TGCGCCAGCAGCTTGGGGGGACTAGCGGGGCAAGAGACCCAGTACTTC. It codes for CASSLGGLAGQETQYF.